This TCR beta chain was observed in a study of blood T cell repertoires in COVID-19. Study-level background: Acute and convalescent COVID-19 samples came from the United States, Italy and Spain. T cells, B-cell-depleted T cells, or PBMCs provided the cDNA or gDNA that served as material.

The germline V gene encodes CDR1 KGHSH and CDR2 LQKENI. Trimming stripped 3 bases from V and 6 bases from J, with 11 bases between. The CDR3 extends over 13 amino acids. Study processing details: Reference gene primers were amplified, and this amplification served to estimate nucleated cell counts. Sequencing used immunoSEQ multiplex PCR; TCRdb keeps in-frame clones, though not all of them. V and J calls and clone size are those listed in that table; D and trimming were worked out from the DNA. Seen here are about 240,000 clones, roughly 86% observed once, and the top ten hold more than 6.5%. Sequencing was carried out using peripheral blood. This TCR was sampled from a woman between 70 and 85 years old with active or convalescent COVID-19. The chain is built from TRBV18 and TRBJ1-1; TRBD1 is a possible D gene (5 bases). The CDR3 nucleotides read TGTGCCAGCTCACCGAAAACAGGCGCTGAAGCTTTCTTT. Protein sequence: CASSPKTGAEAFF.